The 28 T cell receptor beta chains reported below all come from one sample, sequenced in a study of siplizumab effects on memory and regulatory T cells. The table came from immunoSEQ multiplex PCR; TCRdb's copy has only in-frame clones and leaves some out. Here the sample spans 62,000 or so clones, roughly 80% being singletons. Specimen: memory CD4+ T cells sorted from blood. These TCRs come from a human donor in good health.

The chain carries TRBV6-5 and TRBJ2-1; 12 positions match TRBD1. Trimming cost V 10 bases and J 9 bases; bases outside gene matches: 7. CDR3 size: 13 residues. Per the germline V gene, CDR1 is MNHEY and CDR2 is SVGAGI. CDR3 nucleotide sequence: TGTGCCATACCGGGACAGGGGGCGGGTGAGCAGTTCTTC. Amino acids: CAIPGQGAGEQFF.

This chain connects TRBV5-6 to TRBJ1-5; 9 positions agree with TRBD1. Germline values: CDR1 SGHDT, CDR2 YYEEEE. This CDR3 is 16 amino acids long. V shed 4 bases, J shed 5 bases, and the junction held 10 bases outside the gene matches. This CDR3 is CASSPGLTGGDQPQHF. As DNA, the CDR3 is TGTGCCAGCAGCCCCGGGCTGACAGGGGGAGATCAGCCCCAGCATTTT.

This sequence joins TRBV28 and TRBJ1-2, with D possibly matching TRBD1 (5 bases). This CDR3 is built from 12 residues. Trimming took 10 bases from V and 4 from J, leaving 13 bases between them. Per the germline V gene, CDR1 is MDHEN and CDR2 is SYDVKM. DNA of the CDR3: TGTGCCATTGGGGGGGGTGGCTATGGCTACACCTTC. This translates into CAIGGGGYGYTF.

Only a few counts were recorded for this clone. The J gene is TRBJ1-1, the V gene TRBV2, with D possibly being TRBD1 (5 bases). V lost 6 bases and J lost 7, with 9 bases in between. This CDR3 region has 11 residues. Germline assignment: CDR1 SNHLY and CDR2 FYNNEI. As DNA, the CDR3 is TGTGCCAGCAGGATGACAGTTGAAGCTTTCTTT. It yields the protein CASRMTVEAFF.

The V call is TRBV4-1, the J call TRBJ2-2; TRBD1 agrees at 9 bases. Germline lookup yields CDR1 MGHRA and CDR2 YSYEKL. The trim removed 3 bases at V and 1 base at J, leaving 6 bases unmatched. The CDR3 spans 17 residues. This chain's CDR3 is CASSQFGTGRNTGELFF. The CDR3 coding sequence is TGCGCCAGCAGCCAGTTCGGGACAGGGAGGAACACCGGGGAGCTGTTTTTT.

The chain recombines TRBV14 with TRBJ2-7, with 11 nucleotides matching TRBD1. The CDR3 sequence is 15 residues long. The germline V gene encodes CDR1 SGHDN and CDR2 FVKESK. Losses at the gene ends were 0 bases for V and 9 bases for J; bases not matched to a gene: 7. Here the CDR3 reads CASSQDRGTGGGQYF. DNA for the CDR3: TGTGCCAGCAGCCAAGATAGAGGGACAGGGGGAGGGCAGTACTTC.

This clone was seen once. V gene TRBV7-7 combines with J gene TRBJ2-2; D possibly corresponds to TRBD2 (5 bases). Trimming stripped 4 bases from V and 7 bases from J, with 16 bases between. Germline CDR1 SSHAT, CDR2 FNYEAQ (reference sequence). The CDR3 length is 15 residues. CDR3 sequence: CASSSRTGQSGELFF. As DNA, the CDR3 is TGTGCCAGCAGCTCACGGACTGGCCAGAGCGGGGAGCTGTTTTTT. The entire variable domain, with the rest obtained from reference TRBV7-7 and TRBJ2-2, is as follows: GAGVSQSPRYKVTKRGQDVTLRCDPISSHATLYWYQQALGQGPEFLTYFNYEAQPDKSGLPSDRFSAERPEGSISTLTIQRTEQRDSAMYRCASSSRTGQSGELFFGEGSRLTVL.

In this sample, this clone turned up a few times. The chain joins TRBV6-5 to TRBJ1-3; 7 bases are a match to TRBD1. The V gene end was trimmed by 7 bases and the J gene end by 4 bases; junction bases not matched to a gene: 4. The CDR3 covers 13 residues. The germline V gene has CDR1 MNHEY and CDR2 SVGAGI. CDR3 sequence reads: CASTRQGGNTIYF. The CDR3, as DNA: TGTGCCAGCACCCGACAGGGAGGAAACACCATATATTTT.

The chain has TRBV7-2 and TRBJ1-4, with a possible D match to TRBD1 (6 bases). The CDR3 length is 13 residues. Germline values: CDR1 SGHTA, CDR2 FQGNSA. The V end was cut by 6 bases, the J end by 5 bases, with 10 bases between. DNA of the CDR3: TGTGCCAGCAGAGGACAGTTGAATGAAAAACTGTTTTTT. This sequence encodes CASRGQLNEKLFF. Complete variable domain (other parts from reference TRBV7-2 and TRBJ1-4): GAGVSQSPSNKVTEKGKDVELRCDPISGHTALYWYRQSLGQGLEFLIYFQGNSAPDKSGLPSDRFSAERTGGSVSTLTIQRTQQEDSAVYLCASRGQLNEKLFFGSGTQLSVL.

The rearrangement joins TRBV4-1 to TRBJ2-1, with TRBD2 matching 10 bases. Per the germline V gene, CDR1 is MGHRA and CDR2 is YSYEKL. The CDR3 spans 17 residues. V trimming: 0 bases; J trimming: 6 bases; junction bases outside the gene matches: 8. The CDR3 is CASSQDPLAGVRNEQFF. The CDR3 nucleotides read TGCGCCAGCAGCCAAGACCCCCTAGCGGGAGTTCGCAATGAGCAGTTCTTC.

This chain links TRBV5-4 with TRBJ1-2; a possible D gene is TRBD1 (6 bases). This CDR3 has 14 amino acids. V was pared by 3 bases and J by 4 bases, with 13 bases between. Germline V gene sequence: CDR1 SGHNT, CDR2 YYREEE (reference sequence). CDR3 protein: CASSSGQTIYGYTF. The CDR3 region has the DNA TGTGCCAGCAGCTCCGGACAGACGATCTATGGCTACACCTTC.

The chain's CDR3 is CASSVQLDNYGYTF. As DNA, the CDR3 is TGTGCCAGCAGCGTCCAGCTAGACAACTATGGCTACACCTTC. The V gene is TRBV7-2, the J gene TRBJ1-2, with D unclear. Per germline, CDR1 SGHTA and CDR2 FQGNSA. Trimming took off 5 bases at V and 2 bases at J, with 12 bases between the two ends. The CDR3 loop spans 14 amino acids.

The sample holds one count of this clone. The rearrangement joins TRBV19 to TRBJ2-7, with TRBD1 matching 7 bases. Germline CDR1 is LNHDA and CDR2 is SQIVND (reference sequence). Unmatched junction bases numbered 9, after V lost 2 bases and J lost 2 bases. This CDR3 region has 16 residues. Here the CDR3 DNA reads TGTGCCAGTAGTATACCCTTGGGACAGACTCCCTACGAGCAGTACTTC. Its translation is CASSIPLGQTPYEQYF.

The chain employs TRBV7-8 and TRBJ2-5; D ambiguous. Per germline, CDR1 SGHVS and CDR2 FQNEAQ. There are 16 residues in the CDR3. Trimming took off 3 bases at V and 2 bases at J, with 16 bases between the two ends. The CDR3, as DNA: TGTGCCAGCAGCTTGTCTGTCGAGGTGGCACAAGAGACCCAGTACTTC. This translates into CASSLSVEVAQETQYF.

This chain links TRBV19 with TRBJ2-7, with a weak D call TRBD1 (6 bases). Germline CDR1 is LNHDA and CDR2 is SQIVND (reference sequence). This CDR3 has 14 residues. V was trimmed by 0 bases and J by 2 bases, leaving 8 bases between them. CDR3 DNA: TGTGCCAGTAGTATAGAGACAGGACCCTACGAGCAGTACTTC. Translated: CASSIETGPYEQYF.

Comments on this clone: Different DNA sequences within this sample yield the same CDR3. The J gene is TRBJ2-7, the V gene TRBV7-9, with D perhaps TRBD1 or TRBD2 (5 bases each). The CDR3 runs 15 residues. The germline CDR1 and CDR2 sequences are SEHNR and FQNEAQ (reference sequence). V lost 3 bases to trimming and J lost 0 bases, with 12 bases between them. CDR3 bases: TGTGCCAGCAGCTTGGTCTCGGGGCGCTCCTACGAGCAGTACTTC. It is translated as CASSLVSGRSYEQYF.

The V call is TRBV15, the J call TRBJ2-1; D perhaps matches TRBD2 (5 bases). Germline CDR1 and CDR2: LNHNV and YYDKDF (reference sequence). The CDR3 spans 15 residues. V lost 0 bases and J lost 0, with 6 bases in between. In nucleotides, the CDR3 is TGTGCCACCAGCAGAGATACTAGCTCCTACAATGAGCAGTTCTTC. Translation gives CATSRDTSSYNEQFF.

The CDR3 DNA sequence: TGTGCCAGCAGCTACCGGGACAGGGTTGGCTACACCTTC. It encodes CASSYRDRVGYTF. V gene TRBV5-4 combines with J gene TRBJ1-2; 9 bases line up with TRBD1. This CDR3 is built from 13 residues. Germline CDR1 is SGHNT and CDR2 is YYREEE (reference sequence). V gave up 3 bases and J gave up 7 bases; unmatched junction bases: 4.

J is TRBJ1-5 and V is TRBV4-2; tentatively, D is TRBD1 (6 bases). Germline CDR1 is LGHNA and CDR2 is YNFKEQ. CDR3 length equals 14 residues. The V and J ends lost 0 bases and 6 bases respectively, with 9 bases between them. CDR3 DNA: TGTGCCAGCAGCCAAGATGGGGGCATTCAGCCCCAGCATTTT. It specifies CASSQDGGIQPQHF.

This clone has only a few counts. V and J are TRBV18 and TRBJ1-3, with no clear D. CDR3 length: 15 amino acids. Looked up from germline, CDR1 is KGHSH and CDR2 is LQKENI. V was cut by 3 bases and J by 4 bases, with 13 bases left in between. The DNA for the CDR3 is TGTGCCAGCTCACCGGCACCTCCTGGAGGAAACACCATATATTTT. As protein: CASSPAPPGGNTIYF.

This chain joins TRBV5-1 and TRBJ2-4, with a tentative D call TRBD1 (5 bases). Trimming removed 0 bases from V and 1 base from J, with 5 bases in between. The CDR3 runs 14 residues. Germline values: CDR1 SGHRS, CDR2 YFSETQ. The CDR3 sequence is CASSLDRAKNIQYF. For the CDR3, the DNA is TGCGCCAGCAGCTTGGACAGGGCCAAAAACATTCAGTACTTC.

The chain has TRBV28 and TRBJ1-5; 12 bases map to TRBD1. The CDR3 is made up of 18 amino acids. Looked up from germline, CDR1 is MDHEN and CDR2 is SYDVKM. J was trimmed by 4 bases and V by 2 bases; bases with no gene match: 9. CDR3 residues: CASSLIYGTGGFNQPQHF. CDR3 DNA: TGTGCCAGCAGTTTAATTTACGGGACAGGGGGCTTTAATCAGCCCCAGCATTTT.

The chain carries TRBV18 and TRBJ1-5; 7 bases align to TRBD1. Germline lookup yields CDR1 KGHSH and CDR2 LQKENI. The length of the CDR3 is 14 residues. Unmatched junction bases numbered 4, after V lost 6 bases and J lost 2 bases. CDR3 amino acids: CASSLTGGNQPQHF. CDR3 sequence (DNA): TGTGCCAGCTCCCTTACAGGGGGCAATCAGCCCCAGCATTTT.

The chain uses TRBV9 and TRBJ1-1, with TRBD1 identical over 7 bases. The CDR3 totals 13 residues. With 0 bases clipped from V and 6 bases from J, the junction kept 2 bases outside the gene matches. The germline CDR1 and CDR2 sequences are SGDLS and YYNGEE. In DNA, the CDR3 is TGTGCCAGCAGCGTAGACAGGGGCTCTGAAGCTTTCTTT. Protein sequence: CASSVDRGSEAFF.

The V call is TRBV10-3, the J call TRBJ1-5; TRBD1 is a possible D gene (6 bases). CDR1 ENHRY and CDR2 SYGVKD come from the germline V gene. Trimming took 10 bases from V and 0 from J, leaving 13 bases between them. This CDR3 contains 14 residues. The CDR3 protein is CATAGEFSNQPQHF. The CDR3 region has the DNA TGTGCCACCGCAGGGGAATTTAGCAATCAGCCCCAGCATTTT.

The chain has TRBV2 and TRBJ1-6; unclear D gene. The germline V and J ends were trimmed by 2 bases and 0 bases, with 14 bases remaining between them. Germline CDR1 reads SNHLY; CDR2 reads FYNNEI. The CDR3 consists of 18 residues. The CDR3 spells CASSERVSPNSYNSPLHF. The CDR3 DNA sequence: TGTGCCAGCAGTGAAAGGGTCAGTCCCAACTCCTATAATTCACCCCTCCACTTT.

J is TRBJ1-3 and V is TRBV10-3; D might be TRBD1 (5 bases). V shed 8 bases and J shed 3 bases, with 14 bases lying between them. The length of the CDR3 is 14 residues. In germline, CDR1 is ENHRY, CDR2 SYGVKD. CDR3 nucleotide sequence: TGTGCCATCGCCCTGGAGGGGAATGGAAACACCATATATTTT. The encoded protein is CAIALEGNGNTIYF.

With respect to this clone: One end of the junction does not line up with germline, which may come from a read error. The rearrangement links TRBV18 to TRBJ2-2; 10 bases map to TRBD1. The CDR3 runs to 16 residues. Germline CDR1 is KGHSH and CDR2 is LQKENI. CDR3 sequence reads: CASSPPTGGNSGELFF. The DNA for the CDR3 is TGTGCCAGCTCTCCACCGACAGGGGGCAATAGCGGGGAGCTGTTTTTT.